The rows below give T cell receptor beta chains drawn from one sample of a study of T cells in Graves' hyperthyroidism and ophthalmopathy. In TCRdb, the multiplex PCR reads were re-called with MiXCR into one record per CDR3 protein. The sample has around 240,000 distinct CDR3 sequences; roughly 17% are singletons. Sequenced sample: blood. These receptors were taken from a woman younger than 35 with Graves' ophthalmopathy. Each CDR3 is given with its conserved first and last residue. Fields, in order: D gene, J gene, CDR3 length, V gene, clone size, CDR3 protein, CDR3 DNA. A D gene is named only where the DNA matches it firmly. Not all rows give a size; the values are once, few, many and, for expanded clones, a class.

D gene: .
J gene: TRBJ1-4
CDR3 length: 15
V gene: TRBV28
clone size: .
CDR3 protein: CASSFGGAANEKLFF
CDR3 DNA: TGTGCCAGCAGTTTCGGGGGGGCGGCTAATGAAAAACTGTTTTTT

D gene: TRBD1
J gene: TRBJ1-2
CDR3 length: 13
V gene: TRBV10-3
clone size: many
CDR3 protein: CAISGDREGGYTF
CDR3 DNA: TGTGCCATCAGTGGAGACAGGGAGGGAGGCTACACCTTC

D gene: .
J gene: TRBJ1-5
CDR3 length: 12
V gene: TRBV28
clone size: many
CDR3 protein: CASREGTQPQHF
CDR3 DNA: TGTGCCAGCAGGGAGGGAACTCAGCCCCAGCATTTT

D gene: TRBD1
J gene: TRBJ2-7
CDR3 length: 14
V gene: TRBV11-2
clone size: once
CDR3 protein: CASSSGTGEYEQYF
CDR3 DNA: TGTGCCAGCAGCTCGGGGACAGGGGAATACGAGCAGTACTTC

D gene: .
J gene: TRBJ1-5
CDR3 length: 18
V gene: TRBV4-1
clone size: .
CDR3 protein: CASSQETGGRNSNQPQHF
CDR3 DNA: TGCGCCAGCAGCCAAGAGACTGGGGGCAGAAATAGCAATCAGCCCCAGCATTTT

D gene: .
J gene: TRBJ1-5
CDR3 length: 19
V gene: TRBV6-2/TRBV6-3
clone size: many
CDR3 protein: CASSYNPDRGVPGNQPQHF
CDR3 DNA: TGTGCCAGCAGTTACAACCCGGACAGAGGGGTACCGGGCAATCAGCCCCAGCATTTT

D gene: .
J gene: TRBJ1-1
CDR3 length: 14
V gene: TRBV7-9
clone size: many
CDR3 protein: CASSLGPRNTEAFF
CDR3 DNA: TGTGCCAGCAGCTTAGGACCGAGGAACACTGAAGCTTTCTTT

D gene: TRBD1
J gene: TRBJ2-7
CDR3 length: 15
V gene: TRBV28
clone size: many
CDR3 protein: CASFGTGREFYEQYF
CDR3 DNA: TGTGCCAGCTTCGGGACAGGGAGGGAGTTCTACGAGCAGTACTTC

D gene: TRBD1
J gene: TRBJ2-5
CDR3 length: 17
V gene: TRBV6-1
clone size: many
CDR3 protein: CASSPPRRQGLGGTQYF
CDR3 DNA: TGTGCCAGCAGTCCACCCCGAAGACAGGGCCTTGGCGGGACCCAGTACTTC

D gene: TRBD2
J gene: TRBJ2-1
CDR3 length: 21
V gene: TRBV4-3
clone size: few
CDR3 protein: CASSQDRLAGGSWRSYNEQFF
CDR3 DNA: TGCGCCAGCAGCCAAGACCGACTAGCGGGAGGATCGTGGAGGTCCTACAATGAGCAGTTCTTC

D gene: TRBD1
J gene: TRBJ1-2
CDR3 length: 13
V gene: TRBV5-6
clone size: many
CDR3 protein: CASRLQGSYGYTF
CDR3 DNA: TGTGCCAGCAGATTACAGGGGAGCTATGGCTACACCTTC

D gene: .
J gene: TRBJ1-1
CDR3 length: 18
V gene: TRBV15
clone size: many
CDR3 protein: CATSRESLFREKNTEAFF
CDR3 DNA: TGTGCCACCAGCAGAGAATCTCTTTTTAGGGAGAAGAACACTGAAGCTTTCTTT

D gene: .
J gene: TRBJ1-3
CDR3 length: 17
V gene: TRBV5-1
clone size: many
CDR3 protein: CASSASEGGAAGNTIYF
CDR3 DNA: TGCGCCAGCAGCGCGAGCGAAGGCGGGGCGGCTGGAAACACCATATATTTT

D gene: .
J gene: TRBJ1-5
CDR3 length: 12
V gene: TRBV6-1
clone size: many
CDR3 protein: CASSLTDQPQHF
CDR3 DNA: TGTGCCAGCTCCCTTACAGATCAGCCCCAGCATTTT

D gene: TRBD2
J gene: TRBJ2-5
CDR3 length: 16
V gene: TRBV19
clone size: few
CDR3 protein: CASSISSGGQQETQYF
CDR3 DNA: TGTGCCAGTAGTATATCTAGCGGGGGACAACAAGAGACCCAGTACTTC

D gene: .
J gene: TRBJ2-4
CDR3 length: 14
V gene: TRBV20-1
clone size: many
CDR3 protein: CSARVGTGKNIQYF
CDR3 DNA: TGCAGTGCTAGAGTGGGGACGGGCAAAAACATTCAGTACTTC

D gene: .
J gene: TRBJ1-4
CDR3 length: 15
V gene: TRBV7-3
clone size: many
CDR3 protein: CASSRHRERNEKLFF
CDR3 DNA: TGTGCCAGCAGCCGACACAGGGAAAGGAATGAAAAACTGTTTTTT

D gene: TRBD1
J gene: TRBJ2-7
CDR3 length: 14
V gene: TRBV10-3
clone size: many
CDR3 protein: CAISSGTGFYEQYF
CDR3 DNA: TGTGCCATCAGCTCCGGGACAGGGTTTTACGAGCAGTACTTC

D gene: .
J gene: TRBJ1-3
CDR3 length: 14
V gene: TRBV10-3
clone size: many
CDR3 protein: CAIGEGYAGNTIYF
CDR3 DNA: TGTGCCATCGGGGAAGGGTATGCTGGAAACACCATATATTTT

D gene: .
J gene: TRBJ1-1
CDR3 length: 16
V gene: TRBV4-1
clone size: many
CDR3 protein: CASSQDTGLINTEAFF
CDR3 DNA: TGCGCCAGCAGCCAAGATACGGGTTTAATCAACACTGAAGCTTTCTTT

D gene: .
J gene: TRBJ2-6
CDR3 length: 14
V gene: TRBV29-1
clone size: many
CDR3 protein: CSVEWASGANVLTF
CDR3 DNA: TGCAGCGTTGAGTGGGCATCTGGGGCCAACGTCCTGACTTTC

D gene: .
J gene: TRBJ1-2
CDR3 length: 16
V gene: TRBV7-9
clone size: .
CDR3 protein: CASSLLRNRRPDGYTF
CDR3 DNA: TGTGCCAGCAGCTTATTACGAAATCGTAGGCCAGATGGCTACACCTTC

D gene: TRBD1
J gene: TRBJ1-5
CDR3 length: 15
V gene: TRBV19
clone size: few
CDR3 protein: CASSSNRGLGQPQHF
CDR3 DNA: TGTGCCAGTAGTTCCAACAGGGGGCTCGGACAGCCCCAGCATTTT

D gene: .
J gene: TRBJ1-1
CDR3 length: 17
V gene: TRBV20-1
clone size: many
CDR3 protein: CSARVPGSLDQNTEAFF
CDR3 DNA: TGCAGTGCTAGAGTACCGGGGTCCCTAGATCAGAACACTGAAGCTTTCTTT

D gene: .
J gene: TRBJ2-1
CDR3 length: 15
V gene: TRBV5-1
clone size: many
CDR3 protein: CASSLEDSSYNEQFF
CDR3 DNA: TGCGCCAGCAGCTTGGAGGACAGCTCCTACAATGAGCAGTTCTTC

D gene: TRBD1
J gene: TRBJ2-7
CDR3 length: 15
V gene: TRBV20-1
clone size: many
CDR3 protein: CSARGWGQGTNEQYF
CDR3 DNA: TGCAGTGCTAGGGGTTGGGGACAGGGGACCAACGAGCAGTACTTC

D gene: .
J gene: TRBJ2-7
CDR3 length: 13
V gene: TRBV7-2
clone size: .
CDR3 protein: CASSPRTPYEQYF
CDR3 DNA: TGTGCCAGCAGCCCCCGGACACCCTACGAGCAGTACTTC

D gene: .
J gene: TRBJ1-4
CDR3 length: 17
V gene: TRBV7-9
clone size: few
CDR3 protein: CASSYRSLGGSNEKLFF
CDR3 DNA: TGTGCCAGCAGCTACCGATCCCTCGGGGGCTCTAATGAAAAACTGTTTTTT

D gene: TRBD2
J gene: TRBJ2-2
CDR3 length: 14
V gene: TRBV4-2
clone size: .
CDR3 protein: CASSDSGRPGELFF
CDR3 DNA: TGTGCCAGCAGCGACAGCGGGAGGCCCGGGGAGCTGTTTTTT

D gene: TRBD1
J gene: TRBJ2-6
CDR3 length: 17
V gene: TRBV7-3
clone size: many
CDR3 protein: CASSLSGGDSGANVLTF
CDR3 DNA: TGTGCCAGCAGCTTATCAGGGGGTGACTCTGGGGCCAACGTCCTGACTTTC

D gene: .
J gene: TRBJ1-2
CDR3 length: 15
V gene: TRBV9
clone size: many
CDR3 protein: CASSVGQGTNYGYTF
CDR3 DNA: TGTGCCAGCAGCGTAGGGCAGGGTACTAACTATGGCTACACCTTC

D gene: TRBD1
J gene: TRBJ2-7
CDR3 length: 14
V gene: TRBV28
clone size: many
CDR3 protein: CASSTTGKSYEQYF
CDR3 DNA: TGTGCCAGCAGTACGACAGGGAAAAGCTACGAGCAGTACTTC